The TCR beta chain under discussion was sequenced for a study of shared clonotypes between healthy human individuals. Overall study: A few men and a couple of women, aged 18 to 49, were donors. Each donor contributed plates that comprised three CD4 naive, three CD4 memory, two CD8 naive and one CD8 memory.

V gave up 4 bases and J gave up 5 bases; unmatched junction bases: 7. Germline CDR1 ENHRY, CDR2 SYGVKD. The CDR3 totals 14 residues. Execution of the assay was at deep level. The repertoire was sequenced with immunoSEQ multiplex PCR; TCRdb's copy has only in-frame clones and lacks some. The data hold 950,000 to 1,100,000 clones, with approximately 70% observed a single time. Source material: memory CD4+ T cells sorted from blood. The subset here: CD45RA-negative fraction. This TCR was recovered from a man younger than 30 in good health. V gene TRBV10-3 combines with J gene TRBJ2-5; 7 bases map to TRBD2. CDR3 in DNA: TGTGCCATCAGTGCCGGGGGGATGCGTGAGACCCAGTACTTC. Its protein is CAISAGGMRETQYF.